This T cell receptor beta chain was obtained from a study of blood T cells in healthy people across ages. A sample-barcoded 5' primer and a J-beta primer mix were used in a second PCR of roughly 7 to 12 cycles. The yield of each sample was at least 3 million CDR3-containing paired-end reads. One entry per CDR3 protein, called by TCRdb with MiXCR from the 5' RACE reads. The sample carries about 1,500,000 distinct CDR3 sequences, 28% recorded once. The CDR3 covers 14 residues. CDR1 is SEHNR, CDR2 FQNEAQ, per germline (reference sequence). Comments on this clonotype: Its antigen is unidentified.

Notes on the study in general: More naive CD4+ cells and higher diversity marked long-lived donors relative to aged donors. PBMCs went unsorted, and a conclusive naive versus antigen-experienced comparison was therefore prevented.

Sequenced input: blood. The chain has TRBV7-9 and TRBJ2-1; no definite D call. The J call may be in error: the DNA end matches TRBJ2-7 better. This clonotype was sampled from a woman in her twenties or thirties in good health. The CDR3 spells CASSYRISYNEQYF. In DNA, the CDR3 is TGTGCCAGCAGTTATCGGATTTCCTACAATGAGCAGTACTTC.